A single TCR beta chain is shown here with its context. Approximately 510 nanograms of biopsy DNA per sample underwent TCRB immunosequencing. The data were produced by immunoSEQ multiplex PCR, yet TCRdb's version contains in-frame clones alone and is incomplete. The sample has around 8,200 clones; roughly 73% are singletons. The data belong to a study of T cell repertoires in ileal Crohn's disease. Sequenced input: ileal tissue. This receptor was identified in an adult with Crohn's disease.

CDR3: CASRVGRGTDTQYF. CDR3 coding DNA: TGTGCCAGCAGGGTGGGCAGGGGCACAGATACGCAGTATTTT. The rearrangement uses TRBV2 and TRBJ2-3, with D perhaps TRBD1 (5 bases). This CDR3 is 14 amino acids long. The V end lost 6 bases, the J end lost 1 base, and 11 bases lay between the germline ends. Germline CDR1 reads SNHLY; CDR2 reads FYNNEI.